Below, 18 T cell receptor beta chains from the same sample are listed, as sequenced in a study of lymphopenia after photon versus proton radiotherapy. Libraries were prepared by immunoSEQ multiplex PCR; TCRdb keeps only in-frame clonotypes and omits some of them. The table shows 9,500 to 15,000 clones, with roughly 90% occurring only once. The material was peripheral blood, obtained from a patient treated with proton-based radiotherapy. All receptors come from a man in his 60s with pancreatic cancer.

This chain connects TRBV28 to TRBJ1-5; the D is unclear. This CDR3 has 12 residues. The ends were cut back, 6 bases at V and 3 bases at J, with 6 bases in the middle. Germline V gives CDR1 MDHEN, CDR2 SYDVKM. CDR3 coding DNA: TGTGCCAGCAGCATAGACAATCAGCCCCAGCATTTT. Amino acid sequence: CASSIDNQPQHF. Using reference TRBV28 and TRBJ1-5 for the parts outside the CDR3, the full variable domain is DVKVTQSSRYLVKRTGEKVFLECVQDMDHENMFWYRQDPGLGLRLIYFSYDVKMKEKGDIPEGYSVSREKKERFSLILESASTNQTSMYLCASSIDNQPQHFGDGTRLSIL.

The chain employs TRBV11-3 and TRBJ2-2; D perhaps matches TRBD2 (7 bases). Germline V CDR1 and CDR2: SGHNT, YENEEA. The CDR3 spans 16 residues. The V end lost 4 bases, the J end lost 1 base, and 13 bases lay between the germline ends. This chain's CDR3 is CASSWGASGNTGELFF. CDR3 nucleotides: TGTGCCAGCAGCTGGGGGGCTAGCGGGAACACCGGGGAGCTGTTTTTT.

This clone appeared once. The chain employs TRBV7-2 and TRBJ2-3, with D maybe TRBD2 (5 bases). Germline loops: CDR1 SGHTA, CDR2 FQGNSA. The germline V and J ends were trimmed by 2 bases and 13 bases, with 16 bases remaining between them. CDR3 size: 13 residues. CDR3 loop: CASSLFNDYSEYF. The CDR3 DNA is TGTGCCAGCAGCTTATTTAACGACTACTCCGAGTATTTT.

The chain carries TRBV10-1 and TRBJ1-3, with D possibly TRBD1 on 5 matching bases. This CDR3 contains 17 residues. V lost 1 base to trimming and J lost 3 bases, with 16 bases between them. Germline V CDR1 and CDR2: WNHNN, SYGVQD (reference sequence). In nucleotides, the CDR3 is TGCGCCAGCAGTGAGTTGGGGCAGGGAAGCAATGGAAACACCATATATTTT. Protein product: CASSELGQGSNGNTIYF.

The chain uses TRBV7-2 and TRBJ2-1, with D tentatively TRBD1 (5 bases). There are 14 residues in the CDR3. CDR1 is SGHTA, CDR2 FQGNSA, per germline. Deletions cut 5 bases from V and 7 bases from J, with 15 bases between. The CDR3 sequence: CASSLWTTVNEQFF. Here the CDR3 DNA reads TGTGCCAGCAGCCTGTGGACAACCGTGAATGAGCAGTTCTTC.

The sample holds a few counts of this clone. The rearrangement joins TRBV4-3 to TRBJ2-1; D not certain. The CDR3 loop spans 16 amino acids. V was shortened by 0 bases and J by 8 bases, with 17 bases between the two germline ends. Germline CDR1 is LGHNA and CDR2 is YSLEER. CDR3 DNA sequence: TGCGCCAGCAGCCAAGATGTCCTCAGCGAATACGATGAGCAGTTCTTC. Protein product: CASSQDVLSEYDEQFF.

The chain joins TRBV9 to TRBJ1-2; D not resolved. The CDR3 totals 13 residues. Per germline, CDR1 SGDLS and CDR2 YYNGEE. The V gene lost 5 bases and the J gene lost 4 bases, with 12 bases spanning the gap. CDR3 region: CASSKGPAYGYTF. In nucleotides, the CDR3 is TGTGCCAGCAGTAAAGGACCCGCCTATGGCTACACCTTC.

The genes are TRBV5-4 and TRBJ2-1; tentatively, D is TRBD1 or TRBD2 (5 bases each). Deletions cut 4 bases from V and 0 bases from J, with 11 bases between. This CDR3 region has 15 residues. CDR1 is SGHNT and CDR2 is YYREEE in the germline V gene (reference sequence). CDR3 nucleotides: TGTGCCAGCAGCCCCGGGACCGACTCCTACAATGAGCAGTTCTTC. Amino acid sequence: CASSPGTDSYNEQFF.

V usage is TRBV30 and J usage is TRBJ1-1; D remains ambiguous. This CDR3 spans 14 amino acids. Germline V gene lookup returns CDR1 GTSNPN and CDR2 SVGIG (reference sequence). V lost 4 bases and J lost 0, with 12 bases in between. This CDR3 is CAWKRPDLNTEAFF. In DNA form, the CDR3 reads TGTGCCTGGAAGAGGCCGGACCTGAACACTGAAGCTTTCTTT.

The chain employs TRBV9 and TRBJ1-1; D is ambiguous. The germline CDR1 and CDR2 sequences are SGDLS and YYNGEE. V shed 2 bases and J shed 0 bases, with 14 bases lying between them. CDR3 length equals 16 residues. The CDR3 loop is CASSVEGHTMNTEAFF. The CDR3 nucleotides read TGTGCCAGCAGCGTCGAGGGCCATACTATGAACACTGAAGCTTTCTTT.

V is TRBV11-2 and J is TRBJ2-5, with D perhaps matching TRBD1 or TRBD2 (6 bases each). The CDR3 runs 13 residues. Germline V gene lookup returns CDR1 SGHAT and CDR2 FQNNGV. V was cut by 8 bases and J by 5 bases, with 15 bases left in between. CDR3 loop: CASWRGGKETQYF. CDR3 coding DNA: TGTGCCAGCTGGCGAGGGGGGAAGGAGACCCAGTACTTC.

This sequence joins TRBV7-9 and TRBJ2-6, with TRBD2 matching 7 bases. The CDR3 spans 17 residues. The germline CDR1 and CDR2 sequences are SEHNR and FQNEAQ (reference sequence). V dropped 5 bases and J dropped 2; count of bases not matched to a gene: 9. The CDR3 spells CASSAHGGVAGANVLTF. CDR3 coding DNA: TGTGCCAGCAGCGCACATGGGGGGGTGGCTGGGGCCAACGTCCTGACTTTC.

The chain employs TRBV18 and TRBJ1-1, with D possibly matching TRBD1 (5 bases). This CDR3 comprises 13 residues. Deletions cut 8 bases from V and 2 bases from J, with 12 bases between. Per the germline V gene, CDR1 is KGHSH and CDR2 is LQKENI. CDR3 amino acids: CASATGGNTEAFF. In DNA form, the CDR3 reads TGTGCCAGCGCAACGGGGGGAAACACTGAAGCTTTCTTT.

The chain has TRBV27 and TRBJ1-1, with 8 bases lining up with TRBD1. This CDR3 region has 17 residues. J was trimmed by 5 bases and V by 4 bases; bases with no gene match: 15. Germline CDR1 and CDR2: MNHEY and SMNVEV (reference sequence). Here the CDR3 reads CASSSSRRGRGKTEAFF. CDR3 bases: TGTGCCAGCAGTTCTTCCCGCAGGGGGCGTGGGAAAACTGAAGCTTTCTTT.

The V gene is TRBV27, the J gene TRBJ2-5; 11 nucleotides match TRBD2. The CDR3 totals 14 residues. Germline values: CDR1 MNHEY, CDR2 SMNVEV (reference sequence). Trimming removed 4 bases from V and 5 bases from J; junction bases left unmatched: 3. CDR3 DNA sequence: TGTGCCAGCAGTTCTAGCGGGAGGTTGGAGACCCAGTACTTC. As protein: CASSSSGRLETQYF.

V and J are TRBV11-3 and TRBJ2-1, with D perhaps matching TRBD1 (5 bases). The V end was cut by 5 bases, the J end by 7 bases, with 12 bases between. The germline V gene encodes CDR1 SGHNT and CDR2 YENEEA. This CDR3 has 13 amino acids. The CDR3 sequence is CASSLTPGNEQFF. In DNA form, the CDR3 reads TGTGCCAGCAGCCTTACACCAGGGAATGAGCAGTTCTTC.

The gene calls are TRBV2 and TRBJ2-3; D gene ambiguous. CDR3 length: 12 residues. V lost 5 bases, J lost 6 bases, and 9 bases lay in between. Germline values: CDR1 SNHLY, CDR2 FYNNEI. CDR3 sequence reads: CASSSLKDTQYF. The CDR3, as DNA: TGTGCCAGCAGTTCTTTGAAGGATACGCAGTATTTT.

CDR3 in amino acids: CATKSGTGIGSNQPQHF. The CDR3 nucleotides are TGTGCCACAAAGTCCGGGACAGGGATAGGGAGCAATCAGCCCCAGCATTTT. The chain links TRBV10-3 to TRBJ1-5; 9 nucleotides agree with TRBD1. CDR3 length equals 17 residues. Per the germline V gene, CDR1 is ENHRY and CDR2 is SYGVKD. With V trimmed by 10 bases and J by 1 base, 14 bases remained unmatched.